The TCR beta chain described here comes from a study of cytomegalovirus exposure and HLA in healthy donors. Overall study: Some 85 million unique TCRs from HLA-typed donors were held in an early data release. Notes on the study in general: Through in vitro validation, a few CMV-associated chains were shown to be specific for CMV antigens. Reportedly, HLA-A and HLA-B alleles of most subjects were accurately predicted from TCR beta.

The V gene's germline CDR1 is SGHTA and CDR2 FQGTGA. Losses at the gene ends were 6 bases for V and 5 bases for J; bases not matched to a gene: 12. The CDR3 consists of 15 residues. This PCR relied on a set of 60 Vbeta primers and 13 Jbeta primers. Method: immunoSEQ multiplex PCR; TCRdb's copy keeps in-frame clones and lacks some. The sample yields about 130,000 clones, roughly 70% seen once. Points on this clone: What it recognizes is unknown.

Among the donors, all were healthy bone marrow donors. The sample taken for sequencing was PBMCs. The chain is built from TRBV7-3 and TRBJ1-1; 7 nucleotides agree with TRBD1. The sequence was obtained from a man between 35 and 55 years old in good health and CMV-seronegative. The CDR3 DNA sequence: TGTGCCAGCAGTCCGGCAGGGGGTACGACGACTGAAGCTTTCTTT. It codes for CASSPAGGTTTEAFF.